This T cell receptor beta chain is from a study of CD8 T cells in Susac syndrome. As to this clonotype: As yet, its antigen is unknown.

RNA was extracted with the RNeasy kit, and a quantity of roughly 0.45 to 1 ug was reverse transcribed using random hexamers. TCRdb itself ran the immunoSEQ multiplex PCR reads through MiXCR, one entry per CDR3 protein. The sample records approximately 68,000 distinct CDR3 sequences, about 95% being singletons. Study-level points and caveats: The study recognized that the number of individuals in its TCR sequencing and HLA analysis was relatively small.

In the multiple sclerosis control group, patients were treatment-naive and had stable or active relapsing-remitting disease. The CDR3 is made up of 13 amino acids. Germline V CDR1 and CDR2: SGHRS, YFSETQ. The ends lost 4 bases at V and 7 bases at J; junction bases unmatched: 7. Input material: CD8+ T cells from PBMCs. This chain uses TRBV5-1 with TRBJ1-1; 7 bases are a match to TRBD1. This TCR derives from a human donor with multiple sclerosis. The CDR3 here is CASSPTGAHEAFF. CDR3 nucleotide sequence: TGCGCCAGCAGCCCAACAGGGGCTCATGAAGCTTTCTTT.